The rows below give T cell receptor beta chains drawn from one sample of a study of T cells after yellow fever vaccination. TCRdb re-derived calls from the 5' RACE reads in MiXCR, one entry per CDR3 protein. The sample lists under 700,000 distinct CDR3 sequences, less than 20% occurring once. This specimen was PBMCs, taken 5 days after the first yellow fever vaccination. The receptor source for this set is a young man who received the YFV17D yellow fever vaccine. Both conserved end residues are part of each CDR3. The D gene is left open where the match is weak. Not every row has a clone size; where given, it reads once, few, many or a size class.

CDR3 length: 16; D gene: TRBD1; J gene: TRBJ1-1; V gene: TRBV25-1; clone size: NA; CDR3 DNA: TGTGCCAGCAGTGAACTCGGGACAGGGGAGAACACTGAAGCTTTCTTT; CDR3 protein: CASSELGTGENTEAFF
CDR3 length: 13; D gene: TRBD1; J gene: TRBJ2-1; V gene: TRBV12-3/TRBV12-4; clone size: many; CDR3 DNA: TGTGCCAGCAGAAGGACAGGGGCCAATGAGCAGTTCTTC; CDR3 protein: CASRRTGANEQFF
CDR3 length: 15; D gene: NA; J gene: TRBJ1-2; V gene: TRBV1; clone size: NA; CDR3 DNA: TGCACCAGCAGAGTAAAGGGGGAATTGGACTATGGCTACACCTTC; CDR3 protein: CTSRVKGELDYGYTF
CDR3 length: 18; D gene: NA; J gene: TRBJ2-3; V gene: TRBV11-1; clone size: NA; CDR3 DNA: TGTGCCAGCAGCTTCCCCCTTGGGGACCCGGGGGGCACAGATACGCAGTATTTT; CDR3 protein: CASSFPLGDPGGTDTQYF
CDR3 length: 15; D gene: TRBD1; J gene: TRBJ1-1; V gene: TRBV20-1; clone size: NA; CDR3 DNA: TGCAGTGCTAGAACGGACAGGGCGTTCGGCACTGAAGCTTTCTTT; CDR3 protein: CSARTDRAFGTEAFF
CDR3 length: 13; D gene: TRBD1; J gene: TRBJ1-1; V gene: TRBV20-1; clone size: few; CDR3 DNA: TGCAGTGCTCCCAGGGGGATGAACACTGAAGCTTTCTTT; CDR3 protein: CSAPRGMNTEAFF
CDR3 length: 14; D gene: NA; J gene: TRBJ2-2; V gene: TRBV5-1; clone size: few; CDR3 DNA: TGCGCCAGCAGCCCCGGGTCCGGGTACGGGGAGCTGTTTTTT; CDR3 protein: CASSPGSGYGELFF
CDR3 length: 13; D gene: NA; J gene: TRBJ1-5; V gene: TRBV5-6; clone size: NA; CDR3 DNA: TGTGCCAGCAGCTTGACAGGAGGTCAGCCCCCGCATTTT; CDR3 protein: CASSLTGGQPPHF
CDR3 length: 15; D gene: NA; J gene: TRBJ2-5; V gene: TRBV4-1; clone size: NA; CDR3 DNA: TGCGCCAGCAGCCAGAATCCCCGCTTAGGGGAGACCCAGTACTTC; CDR3 protein: CASSQNPRLGETQYF
CDR3 length: 15; D gene: NA; J gene: TRBJ2-3; V gene: TRBV6-5; clone size: few; CDR3 DNA: TGTGCCAGCAGTTTATTCAGTTCTGTGTCAGATACGCAGTATTTT; CDR3 protein: CASSLFSSVSDTQYF
CDR3 length: 12; D gene: NA; J gene: TRBJ1-2; V gene: TRBV5-4; clone size: NA; CDR3 DNA: TGTGCCGGTCGGAGGGGGGACGGGGGCTACACCTTC; CDR3 protein: CAGRRGDGGYTF
CDR3 length: 15; D gene: NA; J gene: TRBJ2-2; V gene: TRBV5-5; clone size: few; CDR3 DNA: TGTGCCAGCACCCCGACGAGTAGGGGACCCGGGGAGCTGTTTTTT; CDR3 protein: CASTPTSRGPGELFF
CDR3 length: 11; D gene: NA; J gene: TRBJ2-2; V gene: TRBV29-1; clone size: many; CDR3 DNA: TGCAGCGTTAGGAGAACCGGGGAGCTGTTTTTT; CDR3 protein: CSVRRTGELFF
CDR3 length: 15; D gene: TRBD2; J gene: TRBJ2-5; V gene: TRBV5-1; clone size: NA; CDR3 DNA: TGCGCCAGCAGCGTGACTAGCCGGGGAGGAGAGACCCAGTACTTC; CDR3 protein: CASSVTSRGGETQYF
CDR3 length: 14; D gene: NA; J gene: TRBJ2-5; V gene: TRBV7-2; clone size: NA; CDR3 DNA: TGTGCCAGCATCCCCCAAACGAGCCAAGAGACCCAGTACTTC; CDR3 protein: CASIPQTSQETQYF
CDR3 length: 12; D gene: NA; J gene: TRBJ2-7; V gene: TRBV6-1; clone size: NA; CDR3 DNA: TGTGCCAGCAGCGCCTTACTCTACGAGCAGTACTTC; CDR3 protein: CASSALLYEQYF
CDR3 length: 15; D gene: TRBD1; J gene: TRBJ1-2; V gene: TRBV10-3; clone size: few; CDR3 DNA: TGTGCCATCAGTGACCCAGACAGGGCGGGAACTGGCTACACCTTC; CDR3 protein: CAISDPDRAGTGYTF
CDR3 length: 13; D gene: NA; J gene: TRBJ2-5; V gene: TRBV5-6; clone size: NA; CDR3 DNA: TGTGCCAGCAGCTATCAGGGCGCAGAGACCCAGTACTTC; CDR3 protein: CASSYQGAETQYF
CDR3 length: 13; D gene: NA; J gene: TRBJ2-3; V gene: TRBV5-1; clone size: many; CDR3 DNA: TGCGCCAGCAGTGACGGGGCCCTAGACGCGCAGTATTTT; CDR3 protein: CASSDGALDAQYF
CDR3 length: 14; D gene: NA; J gene: TRBJ2-3; V gene: TRBV5-1; clone size: NA; CDR3 DNA: TGCGCCAGCAGCTTGGTCCCTCCCACAGATACGCAGTATTTT; CDR3 protein: CASSLVPPTDTQYF
CDR3 length: 14; D gene: NA; J gene: TRBJ1-5; V gene: TRBV4-3; clone size: NA; CDR3 DNA: TGCGCCAGCAGCCAAGACGACGACAATCAGCCCCAGCATTTT; CDR3 protein: CASSQDDDNQPQHF